The 21 T cell receptor beta chains given below trace back to one sample, sequenced in a study of CD8 T cells in ankylosing spondylitis. Study-level findings and limits: Among TCR beta sequences, a motif of eight highly homologous variants appeared characteristic of ankylosing spondylitis blood.

TCRdb reprocessed the 5' RACE reads via MiXCR and lists one record per CDR3 protein. Here the sample spans about 500,000 distinct CDR3 sequences, roughly 12% being singletons. Antigens of these TCRs are unknown. The source material was blood, either unsorted or a sorted T cell fraction (not recorded which). These receptors were taken from a male donor with ankylosing spondylitis.

A few counts support this clonotype. V usage is TRBV5-6 and J usage is TRBJ2-7, with D perhaps being TRBD1 or TRBD2 (5 bases each). V was clipped by 0 bases and J by 3 bases, with 13 bases between them. The germline CDR1 and CDR2 sequences are SGHDT and YYEEEE. The CDR3 is 15 amino acids. CDR3 loop: CASSLDLSGLYEQYF. CDR3 coding DNA: TGTGCCAGCAGCTTGGATCTGTCGGGGCTCTACGAGCAGTACTTC.

This clonotype came up many times. The V and J genes are TRBV12-3 or TRBV12-4 and TRBJ2-3; tentatively, D is TRBD2 (6 bases). The CDR3 is 15 amino acids. The V gene lost 7 bases and the J gene lost 3 bases, with 17 bases spanning the gap. The DNA of the CDR3 is TGTGCCAGCAACAGAATGGGACTGCCGACAGATACGCAGTATTTT. This codes for CASNRMGLPTDTQYF.

This chain uses TRBV7-8 with TRBJ1-2; 7 nucleotides align to TRBD1. Germline loops: CDR1 SGHVS, CDR2 FQNEAQ. Trimming at V came to 3 bases and at J to 1 base, leaving 11 bases not matched to a gene. This CDR3 is built from 17 residues. The CDR3 spells CASSFTPGQVDNYGYTF. CDR3 DNA: TGTGCCAGCAGCTTCACCCCCGGACAGGTCGATAACTATGGCTACACCTTC.

On this clonotype: This may come from a read error, since a much larger clone is one base off. The chain carries TRBV5-1 and TRBJ1-1, with 9 bases aligning to TRBD1. This CDR3 has 19 residues. The germline gives CDR1 SGHRS, CDR2 YFSETQ. In DNA form, the CDR3 reads TGCGCCGGCAGCTTGGCCTCAAGGACAGGGGAGTATCTGAACACTGAAGCTTTCTTT. Amino acids: CAGSLASRTGEYLNTEAFF.

This clonotype was found many times. The V call is TRBV12-3 or TRBV12-4, the J call TRBJ2-1; 9 positions agree with TRBD2. The CDR3 is 19 residues long. V trimming: 5 bases; J trimming: 7 bases; junction bases outside the gene matches: 21. The CDR3 reads CASSLRASGILGNLNEQFF. The CDR3 bases are TGTGCCAGCAGTCTCCGGGCTAGCGGGATTTTAGGGAATTTGAATGAGCAGTTCTTC.

This clonotype has ten or more counts. V usage is TRBV7-2 and J usage is TRBJ1-2; 9 bases align to TRBD1. The CDR3 length is 17 residues. Germline V gene data show CDR1 as SGHTA and CDR2 as FQGNSA. V shed 2 bases, J shed 2 bases, and the junction held 9 bases outside the gene matches. The chain's CDR3 is CASSLSSRDRANYGYTF. CDR3 in DNA: TGTGCCAGCAGCTTATCCAGTCGGGACAGGGCCAACTATGGCTACACCTTC.

This clonotype was observed a handful of times. J is TRBJ2-2 and V is TRBV4-1; possibly TRBD1 or TRBD2 for D (5 bases each). The V and J ends lost 1 base and 0 bases respectively, with 9 bases between them. The germline V gene encodes CDR1 MGHRA and CDR2 YSYEKL. This CDR3 spans 16 amino acids. This CDR3 reads CASSQVGTANTGELFF. In DNA, the CDR3 is TGCGCCAGCAGCCAAGTGGGGACGGCGAACACCGGGGAGCTGTTTTTT.

The rearrangement joins TRBV24-1 to TRBJ1-5, with D tentatively TRBD1 (6 bases). The CDR3 covers 13 residues. Germline V gives CDR1 KGHDR, CDR2 SFDVKD. Trimming pared 4 bases from V and 6 bases from J, leaving 9 bases between. For the CDR3, the DNA is TGTGCCACCAGTGACCGGACAGTTCAGCCCCAGCATTTT. Its translation is CATSDRTVQPQHF.

The rearrangement joins TRBV20-1 to TRBJ1-2; D remains ambiguous. V gave up 1 base and J gave up 5 bases, with 23 bases separating them. Germline CDR1 DFQATT, CDR2 SNEGSKA (reference sequence). CDR3 length: 17 residues. CDR3 in amino acids: CSARAQQLLGSSYGYTF. In DNA, the CDR3 is TGCAGTGCTAGAGCCCAACAGTTGCTGGGTTCTAGTTATGGCTACACCTTC.

This clonotype has ten or more counts. This chain connects TRBV12-3 or TRBV12-4 to TRBJ2-1, with TRBD2 matching 7 bases. CDR3 length: 15 residues. V gave up 7 bases and J gave up 4 bases; unmatched junction bases: 10. The CDR3 loop is CASTPEAGFYNEQFF. The DNA of the CDR3 is TGTGCCAGCACTCCCGAAGCGGGATTTTACAATGAGCAGTTCTTC.

The rearrangement joins TRBV20-1 to TRBJ1-2; 7 nucleotides align to TRBD1. The trim removed 4 bases at V and 1 base at J, leaving 9 bases unmatched. Germline CDR1 reads DFQATT; CDR2 reads SNEGSKA (reference sequence). CDR3 length: 15 residues. CDR3 in DNA: TGCAGTGCTAACCCTAGGGACAGTGATAACTATGGCTACACCTTC. Translated: CSANPRDSDNYGYTF.

The chain links TRBV19 to TRBJ2-3; possibly TRBD2 for D (6 bases). The germline V and J ends were trimmed by 4 bases and 7 bases, with 15 bases remaining between them. Germline loops: CDR1 LNHDA, CDR2 SQIVND (reference sequence). CDR3 length: 14 residues. The DNA of the CDR3 is TGTGCCAGTAGTAGCCCCCTACTAGCCTATACGCAGTATTTT. This sequence encodes CASSSPLLAYTQYF.

This clonotype was seen a handful of times. The gene calls are TRBV4-2 and TRBJ2-1, with 12 nucleotides matching TRBD2. The junction had 6 bases not matched to a gene; V was cut back by 0 bases and J by 9 bases. This CDR3 region has 16 residues. Per the germline V gene, CDR1 is LGHNA and CDR2 is YNFKEQ. The CDR3 region has the DNA TGTGCCAGCAGCCAAGAAACTAGCGGGAGGAGGGGTGAGCAGTTCTTC. Its translation is CASSQETSGRRGEQFF.

This clonotype was observed a handful of times. The CDR3 DNA sequence: TGTGCCACCAGTCGCCAGGCGGTTCCCGGGGAGCTGTTTTTT. This codes for CATSRQAVPGELFF. The chain employs TRBV24-1 and TRBJ2-2, with D hard to call. Germline values: CDR1 KGHDR, CDR2 SFDVKD. This CDR3 contains 14 residues. The V end was cut by 6 bases, the J end by 6 bases, with 13 bases between.

The table lists this clonotype with a few counts. The chain combines TRBV6-1 with TRBJ2-3; 14 bases align to TRBD2. The V segment lost 8 bases and the J segment 4 bases; nucleotides outside the gene matches: 2. Germline V gene lookup returns CDR1 MNHNS and CDR2 SASEGT. CDR3 size: 14 residues. As DNA, the CDR3 is TGTGCCAGCGGGACTAGCGGGAGATCAGATACGCAGTATTTT. Protein: CASGTSGRSDTQYF.

The chain carries TRBV5-1 and TRBJ2-3; 8 bases align to TRBD2. Germline CDR1 and CDR2: SGHRS and YFSETQ. The ends lost 4 bases at V and 1 base at J; junction bases unmatched: 8. The CDR3 spans 16 residues. The CDR3 DNA reads TGCGCCAGCAGCCCAACAGGGACTAGAGGCACAGATACGCAGTATTTT. Protein: CASSPTGTRGTDTQYF.

This clonotype was picked up a small number of times. The chain employs TRBV12-3 or TRBV12-4 and TRBJ2-5; D possibly corresponds to TRBD2 (6 bases). This CDR3 has 12 amino acids. V lost 6 bases, J lost 4 bases, and 9 bases lay in between. In DNA form, the CDR3 reads TGTGCCAGCAGAGGGGAGGCAGAGACCCAGTACTTC. Protein product: CASRGEAETQYF.

This clonotype was counted only a few times. The CDR3 loop is CSARDMSPFLVASTDTQYF. CDR3 nucleotide sequence: TGCAGTGCTAGAGATATGTCCCCCTTCTTGGTAGCTAGCACAGATACGCAGTATTTT. V and J are TRBV20-1 and TRBJ2-3; D is unresolved. Germline lookup yields CDR1 DFQATT and CDR2 SNEGSKA (reference sequence). This CDR3 is 19 amino acids long. The V gene lost 0 bases and the J gene lost 0 bases, with 22 bases spanning the gap.

The chain joins TRBV4-1 to TRBJ2-1; D may be TRBD1 or TRBD2 (5 bases each). CDR1 is MGHRA, CDR2 YSYEKL, per germline. This CDR3 is built from 17 residues. V lost 1 base to trimming and J lost 0 bases, with 13 bases between them. The CDR3 protein is CASSQGWAGSSYNEQFF. For the CDR3, the DNA is TGCGCCAGCAGCCAAGGGTGGGCAGGGAGCTCCTACAATGAGCAGTTCTTC.

The table lists this clonotype with many counts. The rearrangement joins TRBV15 to TRBJ1-1, with D maybe TRBD1 (5 bases). The ends were cut back, 0 bases at V and 3 bases at J, with 11 bases in the middle. Germline V gene lookup returns CDR1 LNHNV and CDR2 YYDKDF (reference sequence). CDR3 length equals 15 residues. The CDR3 loop is CATSRDLGGYTEAFF. CDR3 nucleotides: TGTGCCACCAGCAGAGATCTTGGGGGATACACTGAAGCTTTCTTT.

This clonotype occurred a few times. J is TRBJ2-2 and V is TRBV5-1, with D possibly matching TRBD2 (5 bases). This CDR3 spans 16 amino acids. Germline assignment: CDR1 SGHRS and CDR2 YFSETQ. V dropped 6 bases and J dropped 3 bases, with 18 bases sitting between them. The CDR3 DNA is TGCGCCAGCACCAAGAACAGAAACGGGGACACCGGGGAGCTGTTTTTT. Amino acids: CASTKNRNGDTGELFF.